This is a list of T cell receptor beta chains from one sample in a study of cytomegalovirus exposure and HLA in healthy donors. Generated by immunoSEQ multiplex PCR, the TCRdb table keeps only in-frame clones and is missing some. The data show some 100,000 clones, around 83% seen once. Sequencing used PBMCs. These receptors all come from a woman aged 18-35 years in good health and CMV-seronegative. CDR3s include the opening cysteine and the closing phenylalanine or tryptophan. A D gene is named only where the DNA matches it firmly. Clone size appears in some rows only: once, few, many, or a class for an expanded clone.

CDR3nt,CDR3aa,abundance,v_gene,d_gene,j_gene
TGCAGCGCCGCACAGGGTTTACAAGAGACCCAGTACTTC,CSAAQGLQETQYF,-,TRBV29-1,-,TRBJ2-5
TGTGCCAGCAGCTTAGCGGGATACAATGAGCAGTTCTTC,CASSLAGYNEQFF,-,TRBV11-2,-,TRBJ2-1
TGTGCCAGCAGCTTGGCCCCCAGGGAACACTACGAGCAGTACTTC,CASSLAPREHYEQYF,-,TRBV5-4,-,TRBJ2-7
TGTGCCAGCCTGAATATCGGACAGGAAGGGTCCTACGAGCAGTACTTC,CASLNIGQEGSYEQYF,-,TRBV27,TRBD1,TRBJ2-7
TGTGCCAGCAAACAGGGGTCCCGGCGGAGCATGAACACTGAAGCTTTCTTT,CASKQGSRRSMNTEAFF,-,TRBV28,TRBD1,TRBJ1-1
TGTGCCAGCAGCGTAGCCCAGAACAATGAGCAGTTCTTC,CASSVAQNNEQFF,-,TRBV9,-,TRBJ2-1
TGTGCCAGCAGCGACAGGGCCATCAGCGAGCAGTACTTC,CASSDRAISEQYF,-,TRBV2,TRBD1,TRBJ2-7
TGTGCCAGCAGCTTAGTACGGCAGGGGGCATACGAGCAGTACTTC,CASSLVRQGAYEQYF,-,TRBV7-9,TRBD1,TRBJ2-7
TGTGCCAGCAGTAACAGGGGGAGAACTGTCGAGCAGTACTTC,CASSNRGRTVEQYF,once,TRBV6-5,TRBD1,TRBJ2-7
TGTGCCAGCAGTTGGGGACAGGGAACCTATGGCTACACCTTC,CASSWGQGTYGYTF,-,TRBV28,TRBD1,TRBJ1-2
TGTGCCAGCAGCCGGACTAGCGGCACAGATACGCAGTATTTT,CASSRTSGTDTQYF,few,TRBV7-2,TRBD2,TRBJ2-3
TGTGCCAGCAGTGAAAGAGCGTGGGGACAGGGGCCTTCTGGAAACACCATATATTTT,CASSERAWGQGPSGNTIYF,-,TRBV6-1,TRBD1,TRBJ1-3